This record concerns one T cell receptor (beta chain) sequence. Its antigen is undetermined. This sample is part of a study of T cells in Graves' hyperthyroidism and ophthalmopathy. The source material, RNA transcripts, was used to amplify TCR beta CDR3 regions. Primed by the HTBI set, a first-round RT-PCR was run on the TCR CDR3. TCRdb re-called the multiplex PCR reads through MiXCR, storing one row per CDR3 protein. The sample consists of approximately 700,000 distinct CDR3 sequences, over 15% of them appearing once. General study findings and limits: Among clonotypes expanded in thyroid above 0.001, most were also found in blood. A model built on 13 V-J features separated ophthalmopathy from stable hyperthyroidism.

Trimming left V 4 bases short and J 5 bases short, with 15 bases between. The CDR3 is made up of 14 amino acids. Looked up from germline, CDR1 is SGHRS and CDR2 is YFSETQ. No ophthalmopathy progression within 18 months constituted stable Graves' hyperthyroidism. This chain uses TRBV5-1 with TRBJ1-1; D ambiguous. The receptor was isolated from a man younger than 35 with Graves' hyperthyroidism. The sequencing input was blood. CDR3 DNA sequence: TGCGCCAGCAGCCACGGGAGGGCCCAAACTGAAGCTTTCTTT. Translating gives CASSHGRAQTEAFF. Complete variable domain (other parts from reference TRBV5-1 and TRBJ1-1): KAGVTQTPRYLIKTRGQQVTLSCSPISGHRSVSWYQQTPGQGLQFLFEYFSETQRNKGNFPGRFSGRQFSNSRSEMNVSTLELGDSALYLCASSHGRAQTEAFFGQGTRLTVV.